One and the same sample provided the 8 T cell receptor beta chains below, sequenced in a study of control samples from healthy donors and cancer patients. The method was immunoSEQ multiplex PCR; TCRdb's version includes in-frame clones alone and lacks a portion of them. The table records tens of thousands of clones, 85% to 95% of them present only once. The sample taken for sequencing was blood. The receptors stem from a woman in her 30s in good health.

V usage is TRBV4-1 and J usage is TRBJ2-1; 7 nucleotides agree with TRBD2. The CDR3 runs 18 residues. CDR1 and CDR2 from the germline V gene are MGHRA and YSYEKL. V trimming: 0 bases; J trimming: 2 bases; junction bases outside the gene matches: 10. DNA of the CDR3: TGCGCCAGCAGCCAAGATCTGGGAACTAGCGCTACCTACAATGAGCAGTTCTTC. Its translation: CASSQDLGTSATYNEQFF.

This clone appeared a single time. This chain connects TRBV9 to TRBJ1-3; no definite D call. Germline-derived CDR1 and CDR2 are SGDLS and YYNGEE. V was clipped by 0 bases and J by 0 bases, with 13 bases between them. The CDR3 runs 17 residues. CDR3: CASSVGPSTVSGNTIYF. CDR3 in DNA: TGTGCCAGCAGCGTAGGCCCCTCCACAGTCTCTGGAAACACCATATATTTT.

This chain joins TRBV19 and TRBJ2-7; 10 nucleotides agree with TRBD2. Germline V gene data show CDR1 as LNHDA and CDR2 as SQIVND (reference sequence). The CDR3 has 17 residues. After removal of 0 bases from V and 2 bases from J, the junction contained 7 bases not matched to a gene. CDR3: CASSIDARTSGTYEQYF. CDR3 bases: TGTGCCAGTAGTATAGACGCCAGGACTAGCGGAACCTACGAGCAGTACTTC.

The chain links TRBV7-8 to TRBJ2-7; 9 positions agree with TRBD1. The CDR3 spans 15 residues. V was pared by 6 bases and J by 0 bases, with 6 bases of the junction left unmatched. Germline CDR1 SGHVS, CDR2 FQNEAQ. The CDR3 DNA follows: TGTGCCAGCAGATCCGGGACAGGGTTCTCCTACGAGCAGTACTTC. This encodes CASRSGTGFSYEQYF.

The J gene is TRBJ2-7, the V gene TRBV18, with a weak D call TRBD2 (5 bases). The germline V gene has CDR1 KGHSH and CDR2 LQKENI. The CDR3 sequence is 15 residues long. V lost 2 bases, J lost 5 bases, and 16 bases lay in between. The DNA for the CDR3 is TGTGCCAGCTCACCAGTACGAACGGGGAGCAACGAGCAGTACTTC. Protein product: CASSPVRTGSNEQYF.

This chain joins TRBV7-8 and TRBJ2-3; 8 nucleotides match TRBD1. V was clipped by 4 bases and J by 1 base; unmatched bases: 1. This CDR3 is 14 amino acids long. The germline gives CDR1 SGHVS, CDR2 FQNEAQ. CDR3 protein: CASSSQGGTDTQYF. DNA of the CDR3: TGTGCCAGCAGCTCACAGGGGGGCACAGATACGCAGTATTTT.

The V gene is TRBV5-4, the J gene TRBJ2-5; TRBD2 matches at 8 bases. The CDR3 extends over 15 amino acids. V lost 0 bases, J lost 3 bases, and 4 bases stayed unmatched. From germline, CDR1 is SGHNT and CDR2 YYREEE (reference sequence). The DNA of the CDR3 is TGTGCCAGCAGCTTGGCTCTAGCGGGTAAAGAGACCCAGTACTTC. It is translated as CASSLALAGKETQYF.

The rearrangement joins TRBV14 to TRBJ2-7; D remains unclear. There are 15 residues in the CDR3. The germline gives CDR1 SGHDN, CDR2 FVKESK. V was trimmed by 3 bases and J by 4 bases, leaving 16 bases between them. This CDR3 reads CASSQATGYQYEQYF. CDR3 coding DNA: TGTGCCAGCAGCCAGGCAACCGGGTACCAATACGAGCAGTACTTC.